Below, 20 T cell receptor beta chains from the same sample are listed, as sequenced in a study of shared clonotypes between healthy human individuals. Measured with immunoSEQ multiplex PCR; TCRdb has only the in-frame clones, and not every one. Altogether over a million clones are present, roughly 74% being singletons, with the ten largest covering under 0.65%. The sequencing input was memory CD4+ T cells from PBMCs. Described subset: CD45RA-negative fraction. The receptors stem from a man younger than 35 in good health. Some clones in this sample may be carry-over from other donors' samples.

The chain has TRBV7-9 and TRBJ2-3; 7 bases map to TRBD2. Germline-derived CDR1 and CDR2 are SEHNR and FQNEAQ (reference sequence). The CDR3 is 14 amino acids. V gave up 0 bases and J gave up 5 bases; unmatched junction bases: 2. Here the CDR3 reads CASSLAGRVDTQYF. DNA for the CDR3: TGTGCCAGCAGCTTAGCAGGGAGGGTAGATACGCAGTATTTT. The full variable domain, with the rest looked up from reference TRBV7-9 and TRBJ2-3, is DTGVSQNPRHKITKRGQNVTFRCDPISEHNRLYWYRQTLGQGPEFLTYFQNEAQLEKSRLLSDRFSAERPKGSFSTLEIQRTEQGDSAMYLCASSLAGRVDTQYFGPGTRLTVL.

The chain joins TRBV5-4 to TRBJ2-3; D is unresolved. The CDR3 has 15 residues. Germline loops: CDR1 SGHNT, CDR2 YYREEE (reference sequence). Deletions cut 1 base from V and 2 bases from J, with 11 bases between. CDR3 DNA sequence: TGTGCCAGCAGCTTGTATGAGGTCCCCACAGATACGCAGTATTTT. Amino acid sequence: CASSLYEVPTDTQYF.

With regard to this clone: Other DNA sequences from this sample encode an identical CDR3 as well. The CDR3, as DNA: TGTGCCAGCAGTTTAGAGGGGGTCACTGAAGCTTTCTTT. Translated, it gives CASSLEGVTEAFF. The chain has TRBV27 and TRBJ1-1; maybe TRBD1 (6 bases). Per germline, CDR1 MNHEY and CDR2 SMNVEV (reference sequence). This CDR3 contains 13 residues. Trimming removed 2 bases from V and 4 bases from J, with 8 bases in between.

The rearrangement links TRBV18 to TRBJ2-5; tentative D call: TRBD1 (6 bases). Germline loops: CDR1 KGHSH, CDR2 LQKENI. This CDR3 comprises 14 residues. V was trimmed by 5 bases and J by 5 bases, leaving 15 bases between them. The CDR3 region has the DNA TGTGCCAGCTCAAAGGACAGAGATAGGGAGACCCAGTACTTC. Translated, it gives CASSKDRDRETQYF.

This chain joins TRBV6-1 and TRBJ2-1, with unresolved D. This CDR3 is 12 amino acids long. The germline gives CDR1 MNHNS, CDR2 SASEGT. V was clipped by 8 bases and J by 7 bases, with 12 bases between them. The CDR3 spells CASRPSWNEQFF. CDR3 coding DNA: TGTGCCAGCCGCCCTAGTTGGAATGAGCAGTTCTTC.

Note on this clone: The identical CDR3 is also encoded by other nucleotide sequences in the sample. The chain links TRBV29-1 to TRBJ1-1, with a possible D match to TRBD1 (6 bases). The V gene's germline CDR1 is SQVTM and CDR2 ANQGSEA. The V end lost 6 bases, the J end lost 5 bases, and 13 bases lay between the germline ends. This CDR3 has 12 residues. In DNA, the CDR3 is TGCAGCGTCGTGGGGGGCGGGACTGAAGCTTTCTTT. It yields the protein CSVVGGGTEAFF.

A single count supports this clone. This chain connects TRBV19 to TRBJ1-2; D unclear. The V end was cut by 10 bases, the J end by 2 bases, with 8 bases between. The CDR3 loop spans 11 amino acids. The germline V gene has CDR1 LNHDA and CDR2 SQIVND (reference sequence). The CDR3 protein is CATQANYGYTF. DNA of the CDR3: TGTGCCACTCAGGCGAACTATGGCTACACCTTC.

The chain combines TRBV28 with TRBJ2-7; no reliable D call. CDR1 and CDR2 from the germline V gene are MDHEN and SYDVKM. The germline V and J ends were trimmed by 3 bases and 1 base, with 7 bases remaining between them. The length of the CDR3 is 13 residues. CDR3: CASSLTDSYEQYF. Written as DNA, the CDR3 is TGTGCCAGCAGTTTGACGGATTCCTACGAGCAGTACTTC.

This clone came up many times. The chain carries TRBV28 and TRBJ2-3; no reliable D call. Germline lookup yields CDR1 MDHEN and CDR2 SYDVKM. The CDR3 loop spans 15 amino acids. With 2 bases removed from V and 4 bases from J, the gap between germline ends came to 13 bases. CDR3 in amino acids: CASSLSPAKADTQYF. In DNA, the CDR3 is TGTGCCAGCAGTTTAAGCCCCGCCAAAGCAGATACGCAGTATTTT.

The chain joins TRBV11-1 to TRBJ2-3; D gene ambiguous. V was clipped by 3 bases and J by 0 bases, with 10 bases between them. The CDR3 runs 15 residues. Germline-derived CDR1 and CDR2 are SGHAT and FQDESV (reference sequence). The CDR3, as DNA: TGTGCCAGCAGCTTCTGGGGAAGTAGCACAGATACGCAGTATTTT. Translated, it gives CASSFWGSSTDTQYF. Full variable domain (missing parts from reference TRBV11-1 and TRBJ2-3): EAEVAQSPRYKITEKSQAVAFWCDPISGHATLYWYRQILGQGPELLVQFQDESVVDDSQLPKDRFSAERLKGVDSTLKIQPAELGDSAMYLCASSFWGSSTDTQYFGPGTRLTVL.

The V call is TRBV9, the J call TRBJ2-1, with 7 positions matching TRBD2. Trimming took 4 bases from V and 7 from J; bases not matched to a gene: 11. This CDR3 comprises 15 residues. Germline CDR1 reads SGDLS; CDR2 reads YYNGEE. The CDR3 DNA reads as TGTGCCAGCAGCCCACTAGGACTGGGAGGGAATGAGCAGTTCTTC. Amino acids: CASSPLGLGGNEQFF. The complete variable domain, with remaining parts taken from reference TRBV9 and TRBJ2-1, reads DSGVTQTPKHLITATGQRVTLRCSPRSGDLSVYWYQQSLDQGLQFLIQYYNGEERAKGNILERFSAQQFPDLHSELNLSSLELGDSALYFCASSPLGLGGNEQFFGPGTRLTVL.

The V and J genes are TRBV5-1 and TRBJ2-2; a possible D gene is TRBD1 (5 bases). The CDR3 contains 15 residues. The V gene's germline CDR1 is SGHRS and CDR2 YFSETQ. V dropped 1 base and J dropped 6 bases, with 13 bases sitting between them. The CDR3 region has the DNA TGCGCCAGCAGCTTGTCGCCTAAAGGGGCCGGGGAGCTGTTTTTT. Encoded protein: CASSLSPKGAGELFF.

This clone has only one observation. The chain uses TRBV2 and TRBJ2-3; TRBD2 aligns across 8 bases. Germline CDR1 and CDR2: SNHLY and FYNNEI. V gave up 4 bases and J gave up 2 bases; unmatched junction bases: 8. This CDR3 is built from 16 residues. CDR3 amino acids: CASSVLAGGPTDTQYF. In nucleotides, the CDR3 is TGTGCCAGCAGTGTACTCGCGGGAGGACCCACAGATACGCAGTATTTT.

Here the CDR3 DNA reads TGTGCCAGCAGCTTCCCCGTAGACGGGAACACAGATACGCAGTATTTT. Translating it yields CASSFPVDGNTDTQYF. V and J are TRBV11-2 and TRBJ2-3; D may be TRBD2 (5 bases). V was pared by 3 bases and J by 2 bases, with 15 bases between. CDR1 SGHAT and CDR2 FQNNGV come from the germline V gene. The CDR3 consists of 16 residues.

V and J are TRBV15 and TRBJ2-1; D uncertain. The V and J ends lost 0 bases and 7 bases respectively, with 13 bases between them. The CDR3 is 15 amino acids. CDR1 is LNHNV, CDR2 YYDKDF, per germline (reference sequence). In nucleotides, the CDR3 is TGTGCCACCAGCAGAGAGGGCCGAAGTCGAAATGAGCAGTTCTTC. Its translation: CATSREGRSRNEQFF.

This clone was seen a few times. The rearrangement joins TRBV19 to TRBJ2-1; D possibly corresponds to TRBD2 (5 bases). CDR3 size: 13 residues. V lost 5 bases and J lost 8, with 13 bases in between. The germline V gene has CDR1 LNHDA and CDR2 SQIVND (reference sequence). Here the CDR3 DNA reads TGTGCCAGTAGTTTCCAGACCGGGGATGAGCAGTTCTTC. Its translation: CASSFQTGDEQFF.

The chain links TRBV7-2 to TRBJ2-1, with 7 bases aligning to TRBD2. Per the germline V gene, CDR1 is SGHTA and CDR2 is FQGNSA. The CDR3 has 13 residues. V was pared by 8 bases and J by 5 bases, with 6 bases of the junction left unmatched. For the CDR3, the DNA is TGTGCCAGCGGGCTAGCGGTTAACAATGAGCAGTTCTTC. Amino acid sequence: CASGLAVNNEQFF.

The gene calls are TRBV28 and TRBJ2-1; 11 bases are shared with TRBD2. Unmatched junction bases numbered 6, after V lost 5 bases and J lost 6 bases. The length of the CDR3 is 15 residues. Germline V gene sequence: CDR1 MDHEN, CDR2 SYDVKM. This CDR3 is CASSPPLAGGNEQFF. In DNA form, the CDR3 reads TGTGCCAGCAGTCCGCCCCTAGCGGGGGGCAATGAGCAGTTCTTC.

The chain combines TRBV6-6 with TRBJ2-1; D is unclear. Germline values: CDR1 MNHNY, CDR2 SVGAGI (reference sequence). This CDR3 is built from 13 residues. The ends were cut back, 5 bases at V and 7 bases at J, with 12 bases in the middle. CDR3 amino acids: CASSRPPRNEQFF. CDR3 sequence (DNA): TGTGCCAGCAGTCGCCCCCCCCGGAATGAGCAGTTCTTC.

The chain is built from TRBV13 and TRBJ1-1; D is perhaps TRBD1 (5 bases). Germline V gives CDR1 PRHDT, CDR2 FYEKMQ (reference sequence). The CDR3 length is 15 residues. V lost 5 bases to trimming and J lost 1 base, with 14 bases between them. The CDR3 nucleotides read TGTGCCAGCAGCCTACCCCGACAGAGGAACACTGAAGCTTTCTTT. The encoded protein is CASSLPRQRNTEAFF.